The sequence of this T cell receptor (beta chain) was determined in a study of sequential checkpoint blockade in melanoma. Only in-frame clones appear in the TCRdb table, and some are missing; sequencing was by immunoSEQ multiplex PCR. Of 2,500 to 4,000 clones in the sample, about 15% were seen once. Sample treatment: randomized to nivolumab then ipilimumab (arm A) or the reverse (arm B). Trimming pared 5 bases from V and 0 bases from J, leaving 1 base between. This CDR3 comprises 12 residues. CDR1 is MDHEN and CDR2 is SYDVKM in the germline V gene. The TCR originated in a human donor with melanoma. V usage is TRBV28 and J usage is TRBJ1-4; no firm D call. Source: tumor tissue (inferred from file names), taken from a patient given nivolumab and ipilimumab in sequence. CDR3 in DNA: TGTGCCAGCAGTGCAACTAATGAAAAACTGTTTTTT. It is translated as CASSATNEKLFF.